The rows below give T cell receptor beta chains drawn from one sample of a study of cytotoxic CD8 clonotypes in ibrutinib-treated CLL. The data were produced by immunoSEQ multiplex PCR, yet TCRdb's version contains in-frame clones alone and is incomplete. Of about 160,000 clones in the sample, more than 75% were seen once. Material: PBMCs, obtained after 12 months of ibrutinib treatment. The origin of the receptors is a human donor with chronic lymphocytic leukemia. Each CDR3 is given with its conserved first and last residue. The order of the fields is D gene, clone size, V gene, J gene, CDR3 protein, CDR3 DNA. A D gene is named only where the DNA matches it firmly. Not all rows give a size; the values are once, few, many and, for expanded clones, a class.

>TRBD1|.|TRBV15|TRBJ1-2
CATSRIQGVSYTF
TGTGCCACCAGCAGAATACAGGGGGTGAGCTACACCTTC
>.|.|TRBV19|TRBJ1-6
CASGRDADSPLHF
TGTGCCAGTGGGCGGGACGCTGATTCACCCCTCCACTTT
>.|.|TRBV5-1|TRBJ2-3
CASSPGLHFTDTQYF
TGCGCCAGCAGCCCGGGACTTCACTTCACAGATACGCAGTATTTT
>.|.|TRBV7-7|TRBJ2-5
CASSLGRRQETQYF
TGTGCCAGCAGCTTAGGCAGGCGCCAAGAGACCCAGTACTTC
>TRBD1|.|TRBV18|TRBJ1-1
CASSPSTGAPTEAFF
TGTGCCAGCTCACCGTCGACAGGGGCCCCCACTGAAGCTTTCTTT
>TRBD2|.|TRBV9|TRBJ2-7
CASSLASGTYEQYF
TGTGCCAGCTCCCTCGCTAGCGGAACCTACGAGCAGTACTTC
>.|.|TRBV6-5|TRBJ2-1
CASSSNEQFF
TGTGCCAGCAGTTCCAATGAGCAGTTCTTC
>.|.|TRBV7-9|TRBJ1-2
CASTVSGGWGYTF
TGTGCCAGCACCGTCAGTGGGGGATGGGGCTACACCTTC
>.|.|TRBV10-3|TRBJ1-1
CAMQRERTVNTEAFF
TGTGCCATGCAGAGAGAGAGGACTGTGAACACTGAAGCTTTCTTT
>.|.|TRBV4-1|TRBJ2-3
CAPTPRPVSTDTQYF
TGCGCCCCGACTCCCCGGCCTGTTAGCACAGATACGCAGTATTTT
>TRBD1|.|TRBV19|TRBJ1-2
CASRRGAGGDYGYTF
TGTGCCAGTCGAAGGGGGGCAGGGGGCGACTATGGCTACACCTTC
>.|once|TRBV7-9|TRBJ2-7
CASSLQDYEQYF
TGTGCCAGCAGCTTACAGGACTACGAGCAGTACTTC
>.|.|TRBV7-8|TRBJ2-1
CASSLTREVWHNEQFF
TGTGCCAGCAGCTTGACGAGGGAGGTATGGCACAATGAGCAGTTCTTC
>.|.|TRBV5-5|TRBJ1-5
CASSPILGRTNQPQHF
TGTGCCAGCAGTCCTATATTGGGACGGACAAATCAGCCCCAGCATTTT
>TRBD1|few|TRBV19|TRBJ2-3
CASSGPGQRGNTQYF
TGTGCCAGTAGTGGTCCGGGACAGAGGGGGAATACGCAGTATTTT
>.|few|TRBV27|TRBJ2-7
CASSLSAGTPYEQYF
TGTGCCAGCAGTTTATCGGCCGGGACACCCTACGAGCAGTACTTC
>.|few|TRBV7-8|TRBJ1-5
CASSLGNQPQHF
TGTGCCAGCAGCTTAGGGAATCAGCCCCAGCATTTT
>TRBD2|.|TRBV28|TRBJ2-5
CASSGSGGGQETQYF
TGTGCCAGCAGTGGTAGCGGGGGTGGTCAAGAGACCCAGTACTTC
>TRBD1|once|TRBV28|TRBJ2-1
CASSLSLTGSHNEQFF
TGTGCCAGCAGTTTATCTTTGACAGGGTCTCACAATGAGCAGTTCTTC
>TRBD2|.|TRBV5-1|TRBJ2-3
CASSILKVVAGTDTQYF
TGCGCCAGCAGCATCTTGAAGGTAGTAGCGGGAACAGATACGCAGTATTTT
>.|.|TRBV5-1|TRBJ2-3
CASSFKGDQDTQYF
TGCGCCAGCAGCTTCAAGGGGGATCAAGATACGCAGTATTTT
>.|.|TRBV5-4|TRBJ2-5
CASSRYGAKETQYF
TGTGCCAGCAGCAGGTACGGGGCGAAAGAGACCCAGTACTTC
>TRBD1|.|TRBV13|TRBJ2-7
CASSWSGTGVYEQYF
TGTGCCAGCAGCTGGAGCGGGACAGGGGTCTACGAGCAGTACTTC
>.|.|TRBV6-6|TRBJ2-1
CASSWHPGRGDNEQFF
TGTGCCAGCAGTTGGCACCCGGGAAGAGGGGACAATGAGCAGTTCTTC
>.|few|TRBV9|TRBJ1-2
CASSAGLGYTF
TGTGCCAGCAGCGCGGGTTTGGGCTACACCTTC
>TRBD1|.|TRBV5-1|TRBJ2-1
CASSLEGTALEQFF
TGCGCCAGCAGCTTGGAGGGGACAGCTTTGGAGCAGTTCTTC
>TRBD1|once|TRBV6-1|TRBJ2-7
CASHNRQGGSEQYF
TGTGCCAGCCACAACAGACAGGGTGGGAGCGAGCAGTACTTC
>TRBD1|.|TRBV6-5|TRBJ1-1
CASRDLTGASEAFF
TGTGCCAGCAGGGACCTGACAGGGGCGAGCGAAGCTTTCTTT
>TRBD1|.|TRBV5-3|TRBJ2-2
CARSCDRDRVYLRGELFF
TGTGCCAGAAGCTGCGACCGGGACAGGGTGTATCTTCGTGGGGAGCTGTTTTTT
>.|few|TRBV28|TRBJ1-1
CATIGRQGNSEAFF
TGTGCCACCATAGGTAGGCAGGGAAACTCTGAAGCTTTCTTT
>.|.|TRBV28|TRBJ2-7
CASSYSQGGGYEQYF
TGTGCCAGCAGTTACTCCCAGGGGGGCGGATACGAGCAGTACTTC
>TRBD2|.|TRBV7-6|TRBJ2-3
CASSGTSGPPTDTQYF
TGTGCCAGCAGCGGGACTAGCGGGCCTCCCACAGATACGCAGTATTTT
>TRBD1|.|TRBV4-3|TRBJ2-5
CASGQGAWETQYF
TGCGCCAGCGGGCAGGGGGCGTGGGAGACCCAGTACTTC
>.|.|TRBV9|TRBJ2-1
CASSTPAGNEQFF
TGTGCCAGCAGCACCCCGGCGGGGAATGAGCAGTTCTTC
>TRBD1|.|TRBV10-3|TRBJ1-1
CAIKGQGANTEAFF
TGTGCCATCAAAGGACAGGGGGCGAACACTGAAGCTTTCTTT
>.|.|TRBV7-9|TRBJ2-1
CAETSYSTGSSYNEQFF
TGTGCCGAAACGTCTTACTCTACAGGGAGCTCCTACAATGAGCAGTTCTTC
>.|.|TRBV6-5|TRBJ1-2
CASSNHGGGYTF
TGTGCCAGCAGTAACCACGGGGGAGGCTACACCTTC
>TRBD1|.|TRBV28|TRBJ2-5
CASSLWAGGETQYF
TGTGCCAGCAGTTTATGGGCAGGGGGAGAGACCCAGTACTTC
>.|.|TRBV6-5|TRBJ1-2
CASRRQEVGYGYTF
TGTGCCAGCAGACGACAGGAGGTTGGGTATGGCTACACCTTC
>.|once|TRBV5-8|TRBJ2-5
CASSLPSGSYQETQYF
TGTGCCAGCAGCCTCCCCTCGGGGTCGTACCAAGAGACCCAGTACTTC
>TRBD1|few|TRBV18|TRBJ2-3
CASSLRDSFSTDTQYF
TGTGCCAGCTCACTCAGGGACAGCTTTAGCACAGATACGCAGTATTTT
>TRBD1|.|TRBV18|TRBJ2-3
CASSPRTGASTDTQYF
TGTGCCAGCTCACCCCGGACAGGGGCTAGCACAGATACGCAGTATTTT
>TRBD1|.|TRBV28|TRBJ2-1
CASIATGGSNNEQFF
TGTGCCAGCATCGCTACAGGGGGAAGTAACAATGAGCAGTTCTTC
>TRBD1|.|TRBV5-1|TRBJ2-1
CASSSGQGWDNEQFF
TGCGCCAGCAGCTCCGGACAGGGCTGGGACAATGAGCAGTTCTTC
>TRBD1|.|TRBV5-1|TRBJ1-1
CASSPGQGAQTEAFF
TGCGCCAGCAGCCCCGGACAGGGGGCGCAGACTGAAGCTTTCTTT
>.|.|TRBV1|TRBJ2-1
CTSSDGGLAVVASSNWEQFF
TGCACCAGCAGCGACGGCGGACTAGCGGTGGTCGCATCATCTAATTGGGAGCAGTTCTTC
>TRBD1|.|TRBV2|TRBJ1-6
CASSERTGNNSPLHF
TGTGCCAGCAGTGAAAGGACAGGGAATAATTCACCCCTCCACTTT
>.|.|TRBV28|TRBJ1-6
CASSLPDSPLHF
TGTGCCAGCAGTCTACCGGACTCACCCCTCCACTTT
>.|.|TRBV21-1|TRBJ2-7
CAKRTGWYEQYF
TGTGCCAAAAGGACAGGGTGGTACGAGCAGTACTTC
>.|.|TRBV7-9|TRBJ1-1
CASSFSGNPGAFF
TGTGCCAGCAGCTTCTCCGGAAATCCGGGGGCTTTCTTT
>TRBD2|.|TRBV10-3|TRBJ2-1
CAISDHSGGPGEQFF
TGTGCCATCAGTGATCACAGCGGGGGGCCGGGTGAGCAGTTCTTC
>.|.|TRBV10-3|TRBJ2-5
CAIREGETQYF
TGTGCCATCAGGGAAGGGGAGACCCAGTACTTC
>.|.|TRBV2|TRBJ2-3
CASTGRGTDTQYF
TGTGCCAGCACTGGGCGGGGCACAGATACGCAGTATTTT
>.|.|TRBV2|TRBJ2-2
CASKRELANTGELFF
TGTGCCAGCAAGAGAGAATTAGCGAACACCGGGGAGCTGTTTTTT